The 3 T cell receptor beta chains below were found in one sample sequenced in a study of regulatory T cells in long-lasting Graves disease. Specified time point: newly diagnosed GD, antithyroid drugs for less than 3 months. Isolated PBMC RNA provided the starting material for the TCR library. According to the study, TCR beta libraries were built with iRepertoire HTBI primers and CDR3-region Arm-PCR. TCRdb redid the calling of the multiplex PCR reads with MiXCR, one entry per CDR3 protein. Found here are a few hundred thousand distinct CDR3 sequences, roughly 15% of them singletons; the top ten hold about 8%. This sample also appeared in a second study, on T cells in Graves' hyperthyroidism and ophthalmopathy.

Sequencing was performed on peripheral blood mononuclear cells (PBMCs), taken at new diagnosis, from a patient treated with antithyroid drugs. These TCRs come from a middle-aged woman with Graves disease.

Concerning this clonotype itself: This may be a read error: a much more frequent sequence differs by one nucleotide. The DNA for the CDR3 is TGTGCTAGTGGTAGACACCGACAGTCGGATTGGGCTAGCGTTTTCTACAATGAGCAGTACTTC. This codes for CASGRHRQSDWASVFYNEQYF. The J gene is TRBJ2-7, the V gene TRBV12-5, with D perhaps TRBD2 (6 bases). Trimming stripped 5 bases from V and 7 bases from J, with 39 bases between. Per germline, CDR1 LGHNT and CDR2 FRNRAP. The CDR3 runs 21 residues.

This clonotype was detected only a few times. Compared with germline, one end of the junction differs, possibly owing to a read error. As DNA, the CDR3 is TGTGCCAGCGGACCCTCTTATTCCCCGACAGGGTCCTACAAGCAGTACTTC. This gives the protein CASGPSYSPTGSYKQYF. This chain connects TRBV27 to TRBJ2-7, with TRBD1 matching 7 bases. Germline V gene lookup returns CDR1 MNHEY and CDR2 SMNVEV (reference sequence). The CDR3 totals 17 residues.

The J gene is TRBJ2-1, the V gene TRBV7-2; D remains ambiguous. The CDR3 loop spans 15 amino acids. Trimming shortened V by 2 bases and J by 5 bases, and 13 bases separated the two germline ends. CDR1 and CDR2 (germline): SGHTA, FQGNSA. The CDR3 loop is CASSLPFLKNNEQFF. The CDR3 DNA sequence: TGTGCCAGCAGCTTACCCTTCCTTAAAAACAATGAGCAGTTCTTC.